This T cell receptor (beta chain) comes out of a study of cytomegalovirus exposure and HLA in healthy donors. This clone was detected a few times. There are 12 residues in the CDR3. From germline, CDR1 is MNHNY and CDR2 SVGAGI (reference sequence). V was clipped by 2 bases and J by 10 bases, with 12 bases between them. The PCR contained 60 Vbeta and 13 Jbeta primers. Assay: immunoSEQ multiplex PCR; the TCRdb copy retains only in-frame clones and omits some. The table lists around 68,000 clones, around 74% of them singletons. The source is a woman aged 30 to 39 in good health and CMV-seropositive. The V call is TRBV6-6, the J call TRBJ2-7, with a weak D call TRBD2 (5 bases). Sequenced input: PBMCs. CDR3 coding DNA: TGTGCCAGCAGTTACGGGGTCGGGAACCAGTACTTC. This sequence encodes CASSYGVGNQYF.